Shown below are 17 T cell receptor beta chains from a single sample sequenced in a study of CD8 T cells in Susac syndrome. Reverse transcription of roughly 0.5 to 1 ug RNA was carried out with random hexamers. TCRdb reanalysed the immunoSEQ multiplex PCR reads using MiXCR and keeps one entry per CDR3 protein. The sample holds 200,000 to 250,000 distinct CDR3 sequences, less than 95% seen once. Specimen: CD4+ T cells from PBMCs. The receptors were gathered from a human donor with Susac syndrome.

The rearrangement joins TRBV29-1 to TRBJ1-1; D is perhaps TRBD1 (6 bases). Deletions cut 6 bases from V and 1 base from J, with 12 bases between. This CDR3 has 13 residues. CDR1 and CDR2 from the germline V gene are SQVTM and ANQGSEA. The CDR3: CSVHRDGNTEAFF. The DNA for the CDR3 is TGCAGCGTCCACAGGGACGGGAACACTGAAGCTTTCTTT.

CDR3 in DNA: TGTGCCAGCAGCCCACCCGGGGGGATACAAGAGACCCAGTACTTC. As protein: CASSPPGGIQETQYF. This chain uses TRBV27 with TRBJ2-5; 7 nucleotides align to TRBD2. The V and J ends lost 6 bases and 2 bases, in that order; junction bases with no gene match: 9. CDR3 length: 15 residues. Germline values: CDR1 MNHEY, CDR2 SMNVEV (reference sequence).

This clonotype was observed once. J is TRBJ2-3 and V is TRBV20-1, with 8 bases matching TRBD2. Looked up from germline, CDR1 is DFQATT and CDR2 is SNEGSKA (reference sequence). The CDR3 covers 15 residues. V was clipped by 0 bases and J by 2 bases; unmatched bases: 4. The CDR3 spells CSARDPAGDTDTQYF. CDR3 DNA: TGCAGTGCTAGAGACCCAGCGGGGGACACAGATACGCAGTATTTT.

The chain is built from TRBV6-6 and TRBJ1-5; D gene ambiguous. This CDR3 comprises 15 residues. The ends were cut back, 2 bases at V and 5 bases at J, with 13 bases in the middle. The V gene's germline CDR1 is MNHNY and CDR2 SVGAGI (reference sequence). The CDR3 loop reads CASSYHRTSDQPQHF. The CDR3 nucleotides are TGTGCCAGCAGTTACCATAGGACGTCAGATCAGCCCCAGCATTTT.

This clonotype came up once. V gene TRBV2 combines with J gene TRBJ2-7, with 11 bases identical to TRBD1. Germline V CDR1 and CDR2: SNHLY, FYNNEI. The CDR3 has 14 residues. The ends lost 5 bases at V and 2 bases at J; junction bases unmatched: 2. The CDR3 nucleotides are TGTGCCAGCAGTAGGACAGGGGGCACCTACGAGCAGTACTTC. It codes for CASSRTGGTYEQYF.

This chain joins TRBV19 and TRBJ2-1; D ambiguous. Trimming pared 5 bases from V and 0 bases from J, leaving 8 bases between. Germline V gene sequence: CDR1 LNHDA, CDR2 SQIVND (reference sequence). This CDR3 is 14 amino acids long. CDR3 residues: CASSVGSSYNEQFF. The CDR3 DNA follows: TGTGCCAGTAGTGTCGGCAGCTCCTACAATGAGCAGTTCTTC.

The V call is TRBV4-3, the J call TRBJ1-2, with 8 bases that match TRBD1. Germline V gene data show CDR1 as LGHNA and CDR2 as YSLEER. V dropped 4 bases and J dropped 6; count of bases not matched to a gene: 7. The CDR3 is 14 amino acids. The CDR3 loop is CASSRDRGRDGYTF. The CDR3, as DNA: TGCGCCAGCAGCCGTGACAGGGGAAGGGATGGCTACACCTTC.

The chain recombines TRBV20-1 with TRBJ2-2, with 7 nucleotides matching TRBD2. The germline V gene has CDR1 DFQATT and CDR2 SNEGSKA (reference sequence). The CDR3 has 12 residues. Germline trimming cut 7 bases from V and 1 base from J; bases unmatched to any gene: 0. The DNA for the CDR3 is TGCAGTGGGACTAGGAACACCGGGGAGCTGTTTTTT. Translating gives CSGTRNTGELFF.

The rearrangement uses TRBV9 and TRBJ1-6; D remains unclear. The V gene's germline CDR1 is SGDLS and CDR2 YYNGEE. This CDR3 spans 15 amino acids. V was trimmed by 4 bases and J by 8 bases, leaving 16 bases between them. The CDR3 here is CASSPRPTSDSPLHF. In nucleotides, the CDR3 is TGTGCCAGCAGCCCCCGGCCGACGTCCGATTCACCCCTCCACTTT.

The chain combines TRBV9 with TRBJ1-1, with D perhaps matching TRBD1 (6 bases). Trimming shortened V by 0 bases and J by 5 bases, and 20 bases separated the two germline ends. The CDR3 is made up of 17 amino acids. CDR1 is SGDLS and CDR2 is YYNGEE in the germline V gene. This CDR3 reads CASSVVKGEGEWTEAFF. CDR3 in DNA: TGTGCCAGCAGCGTAGTAAAGGGGGAGGGCGAGTGGACTGAAGCTTTCTTT.

This chain links TRBV7-2 with TRBJ2-5; D unclear. Germline V gene lookup returns CDR1 SGHTA and CDR2 FQGNSA. This CDR3 is 14 amino acids long. The V gene lost 0 bases and the J gene lost 5 bases, with 10 bases spanning the gap. This CDR3 is CASSLATLTETQYF. The CDR3 DNA is TGTGCCAGCAGCTTAGCAACCCTTACGGAGACCCAGTACTTC.

V usage is TRBV9 and J usage is TRBJ2-1; 13 positions agree with TRBD2. Trimming removed 3 bases from V and 5 bases from J; junction bases left unmatched: 5. CDR3 length: 16 amino acids. Looked up from germline, CDR1 is SGDLS and CDR2 is YYNGEE. The CDR3, as DNA: TGTGCCAGCAGCGCGAGAGGGACTAGCGGGGACAATGAGCAGTTCTTC. It specifies CASSARGTSGDNEQFF.

The chain uses TRBV3-1 and TRBJ2-1; D may correspond to TRBD1 or TRBD2 (5 bases each). The ends were cut back, 0 bases at V and 14 bases at J, with 17 bases in the middle. Per the germline V gene, CDR1 is LGHDT and CDR2 is YNNKEL (reference sequence). The CDR3 totals 14 residues. The CDR3 protein is CASSQEGTAGGEFF. CDR3 DNA: TGTGCCAGCAGCCAAGAAGGGACCGCGGGTGGGGAGTTCTTC.

The chain links TRBV29-1 to TRBJ2-2; D remains ambiguous. Germline loops: CDR1 SQVTM, CDR2 ANQGSEA. This CDR3 comprises 14 residues. Trimming stripped 4 bases from V and 0 bases from J, with 9 bases between. CDR3 nucleotides: TGCAGCGTTGGTCAGTCCACGAACACCGGGGAGCTGTTTTTT. Translated, it gives CSVGQSTNTGELFF.

The gene calls are TRBV28 and TRBJ2-3; perhaps TRBD1 as D (6 bases). The CDR3 totals 17 residues. V was pared by 4 bases and J by 4 bases, with 21 bases between. The germline CDR1 and CDR2 sequences are MDHEN and SYDVKM. For the CDR3, the DNA is TGTGCCAGCAGTTCACCCTCGGCGGTGGGGGCGTCAGATACGCAGTATTTT. Residues: CASSSPSAVGASDTQYF.

The gene calls are TRBV12-3 or TRBV12-4 and TRBJ2-3; 10 bases are a match to TRBD1. After removal of 9 bases from V and 0 bases from J, the junction contained 6 bases not matched to a gene. This CDR3 comprises 15 residues. The CDR3 DNA is TGTGCCAGTCGACAGGGGGCGGAGAGCACAGATACGCAGTATTTT. This codes for CASRQGAESTDTQYF.

This chain connects TRBV30 to TRBJ2-7, with D possibly matching TRBD2 (7 bases). The CDR3 is made up of 18 amino acids. V lost 3 bases, J lost 0 bases, and 24 bases lay in between. Germline V lookup: CDR1 GTSNPN, CDR2 SVGIG (reference sequence). The CDR3 protein is CAWSPIGGGQGSSYEQYF. Written as DNA, the CDR3 is TGTGCCTGGAGCCCCATTGGGGGGGGGCAGGGGAGCTCCTACGAGCAGTACTTC.